This T cell receptor beta chain was identified in a study of control samples from healthy donors and cancer patients. The length of the CDR3 is 15 residues. The germline V gene has CDR1 MNHNY and CDR2 SVGAGI (reference sequence). V lost 2 bases and J lost 2, with 13 bases in between. TCRdb's table, derived via immunoSEQ multiplex PCR, lists solely in-frame clones and lacks some. The table records about 200,000 clones, 91% of them present only once. The rearrangement uses TRBV6-6 and TRBJ2-7; possibly TRBD1 or TRBD2 for D (6 bases each). Sequenced material: blood. This TCR was sampled from a man aged 25 to 45 in good health. CDR3 in amino acids: CASSYGGTTAYEQYF. The CDR3 region has the DNA TGTGCCAGCAGTTACGGGGGGACAACTGCCTACGAGCAGTACTTC.